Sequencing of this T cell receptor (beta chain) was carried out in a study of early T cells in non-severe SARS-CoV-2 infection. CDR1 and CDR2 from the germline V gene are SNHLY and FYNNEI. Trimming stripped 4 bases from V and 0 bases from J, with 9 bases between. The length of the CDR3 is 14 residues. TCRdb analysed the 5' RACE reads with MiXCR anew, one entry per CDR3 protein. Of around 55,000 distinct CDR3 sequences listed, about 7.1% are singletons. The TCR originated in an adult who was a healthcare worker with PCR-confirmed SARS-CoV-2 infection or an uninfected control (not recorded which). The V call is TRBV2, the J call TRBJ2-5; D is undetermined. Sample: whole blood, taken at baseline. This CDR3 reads CASSGPDYQETQYF. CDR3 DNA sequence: TGTGCCAGCAGTGGCCCGGATTACCAAGAGACCCAGTACTTC.